The source of this T cell receptor (beta chain) is a study of shared clonotypes between healthy human individuals. Regarding the study as a whole: Non-shared clonotypes had lower generation probabilities than those shared by all four donors.

Generated by immunoSEQ multiplex PCR, the TCRdb table keeps only in-frame clones and is missing some. The table records more than 850,000 clones, about 84% of them present only once. This clone was observed many times. Its antigen is unknown. This TCR was recovered from a man younger than 35 in good health. Some clones in this sample may be carry-over from other donors' samples. The sample was memory CD4+ T cells from PBMCs. Subset meaning: CD45RA-negative fraction.

The CDR3 here is CASSLKGSTGELFF. The CDR3 DNA reads as TGTGCCAGCAGCTTGAAAGGGTCCACCGGGGAGCTGTTTTTT. The chain couples TRBV7-3 to TRBJ2-2; D remains unclear. Per the germline V gene, CDR1 is SGHTA and CDR2 is FQGTGA. V lost 3 bases and J 4 bases, leaving 9 bases between the germline ends. The CDR3 runs to 14 residues.